This T cell receptor (beta chain) was obtained from a study of beta chain features in type 1 diabetes. Whole-study results and caveats: PCR could preferentially amplify shorter templates, alike in patients and controls. The naive, central memory and Treg TCRB repertoires looked more alike in patients than they did in healthy donors. Whether TCRB rearrangement is influenced by HLA type was left unresolved in this analysis.

Germline CDR1 is MNHNY and CDR2 is SVGAGI (reference sequence). The V gene end was trimmed by 6 bases and the J gene end by 3 bases; junction bases not matched to a gene: 5. The CDR3 runs 13 residues. On this clone: Antigen specificity is unknown.

Of the isolated RNA, all was reverse transcribed, and so the sequenced material was expressed TCRB transcripts. Assay used: immunoSEQ multiplex PCR; TCRdb lists only in-frame clones, some missing. Of 220,000 or so clones in the sample, around 65% were seen once. A single heparinised draw of about 100 mL on average was taken per donor. Sequencing was carried out using naive CD4+ T cells from blood. V usage is TRBV6-6 and J usage is TRBJ2-7; 7 bases are a match to TRBD1. This TCR came from a man aged 25-40 years in good health. CDR3 in DNA: TGTGCCAGCAGCCCGGGACAGAGCTACGAGCAGTACTTC. Protein sequence: CASSPGQSYEQYF.